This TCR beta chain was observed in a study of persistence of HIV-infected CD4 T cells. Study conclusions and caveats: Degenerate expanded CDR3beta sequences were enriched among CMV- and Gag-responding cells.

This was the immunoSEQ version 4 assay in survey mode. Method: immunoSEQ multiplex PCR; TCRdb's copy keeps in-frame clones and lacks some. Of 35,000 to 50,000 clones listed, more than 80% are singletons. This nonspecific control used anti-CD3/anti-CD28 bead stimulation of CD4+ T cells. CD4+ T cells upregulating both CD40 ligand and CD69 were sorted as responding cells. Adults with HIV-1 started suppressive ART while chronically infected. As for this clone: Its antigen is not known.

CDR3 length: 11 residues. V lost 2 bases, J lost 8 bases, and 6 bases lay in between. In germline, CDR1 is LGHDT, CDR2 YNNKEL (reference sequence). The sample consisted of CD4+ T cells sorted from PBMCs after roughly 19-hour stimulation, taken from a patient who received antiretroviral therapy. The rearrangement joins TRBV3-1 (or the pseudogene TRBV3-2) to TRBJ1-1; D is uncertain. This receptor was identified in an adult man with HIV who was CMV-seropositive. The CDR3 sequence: CASSQLGEAFF. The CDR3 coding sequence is TGTGCCAGCAGCCAATTGGGGGAAGCTTTCTTT.